The clone carrying this T cell receptor (beta chain) was seen many times. Its antigen remains unknown. The CDR3 covers 12 residues. Germline CDR1 is DFQATT and CDR2 is SNEGSKA (reference sequence). The V end lost 1 base, the J end lost 4 bases, and 7 bases lay between the germline ends. The sample is drawn from a study of neurological immune-mediated disorders. The study's findings and limits: On phylogenetic grouping, the repertoires of 18 of 34 multiple sclerosis patients fell within one related-CDR3 cluster, constituting a possible signature.

PBMCs numbering 2 million and stored at -80 C yielded the unsorted libraries. From the 5' RACE reads, TCRdb called clonotypes with MiXCR, one entry per CDR3 protein. This table has about 95,000 distinct CDR3 sequences, approximately 3.3% appearing once. The sample was PBMCs. The chain employs TRBV20-1 and TRBJ2-5; D is uncertain. This TCR was sampled from a woman under 30 with multiple sclerosis. CDR3 bases: TGCAGTGCTAGAGGCTCCCTAGAGACCCAGTACTTC. Translated: CSARGSLETQYF.